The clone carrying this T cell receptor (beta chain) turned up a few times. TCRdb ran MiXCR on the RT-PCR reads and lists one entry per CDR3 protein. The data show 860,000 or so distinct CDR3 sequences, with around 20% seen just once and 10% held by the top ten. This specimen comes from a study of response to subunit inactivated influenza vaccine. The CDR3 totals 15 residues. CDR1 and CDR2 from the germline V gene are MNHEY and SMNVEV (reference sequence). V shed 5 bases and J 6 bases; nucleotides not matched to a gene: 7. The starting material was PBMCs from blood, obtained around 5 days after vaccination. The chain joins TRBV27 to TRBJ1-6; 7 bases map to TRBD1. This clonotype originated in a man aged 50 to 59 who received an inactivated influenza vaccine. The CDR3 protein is CASSLGQVINSPLHF. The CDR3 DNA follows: TGTGCCAGCAGTCTCGGACAGGTGATTAATTCACCCCTCCACTTT.